Below, 22 T cell receptor beta chains from the same sample are listed, as sequenced in a study of beta chain features in type 1 diabetes. Expressed TCRB transcripts were sequenced because the isolated RNA had all been reverse transcribed beforehand. The repertoire was sequenced with immunoSEQ multiplex PCR; TCRdb's copy has only in-frame clones and lacks some. The sample consists of just over 450,000 clones, approximately 28% of them appearing once. The sequenced sample was naive CD4+ T cells from blood. Receptor source: a man younger than 35 in good health.

The sample holds a few counts of this clone. The chain joins TRBV5-4 to TRBJ2-6, with a weak D call TRBD1 (6 bases). The CDR3 runs 15 residues. Trimming shortened V by 4 bases and J by 2 bases, and 10 bases separated the two germline ends. CDR1 is SGHNT, CDR2 YYREEE, per germline (reference sequence). CDR3 residues: CASSPQGPGANVLTF. Written as DNA, the CDR3 is TGTGCCAGCAGCCCACAGGGCCCTGGGGCCAACGTCCTGACTTTC.

V gene TRBV29-1 combines with J gene TRBJ2-1; TRBD2 matches 9 bases. Germline V CDR1 and CDR2: SQVTM, ANQGSEA. CDR3 length equals 15 residues. V lost 6 bases and J lost 2; bases outside the gene matches: 8. CDR3 nucleotides: TGCAGCGTCGTCTTAGCGGGAGCGGCCTACAATGAGCAGTTCTTC. Translating it yields CSVVLAGAAYNEQFF.

The chain is built from TRBV15 and TRBJ2-3; either TRBD1 or TRBD2 may fit D (5 bases each). The V and J ends lost 0 bases and 2 bases respectively, with 12 bases between them. The V gene's germline CDR1 is LNHNV and CDR2 YYDKDF (reference sequence). The CDR3 runs to 16 residues. The CDR3 DNA is TGTGCCACCAGCAGAGAGTGGAGAGGGGCCACAGATACGCAGTATTTT. As protein: CATSREWRGATDTQYF.

This clone was counted a few times. This sequence joins TRBV30 and TRBJ1-2, with TRBD1 matching 8 bases. In germline, CDR1 is GTSNPN, CDR2 SVGIG (reference sequence). This CDR3 spans 11 amino acids. The junction had 2 bases not matched to a gene; V was cut back by 4 bases and J by 7 bases. CDR3 DNA sequence: TGTGCCTGGACAGGGGGCGGTGGCTACACCTTC. Amino acid sequence: CAWTGGGGYTF.

The V call is TRBV11-2, the J call TRBJ2-1; D is possibly TRBD1 (6 bases). The CDR3 runs 13 residues. The V gene lost 8 bases and the J gene lost 0 bases, with 8 bases spanning the gap. The germline V gene has CDR1 SGHAT and CDR2 FQNNGV. The CDR3 reads CASQDSSYNEQFF. For the CDR3, the DNA is TGTGCCAGCCAGGACAGCTCCTACAATGAGCAGTTCTTC.

The sample holds a few counts of this clone. The chain joins TRBV2 to TRBJ2-7; possible D gene TRBD1, 6 bases. V was trimmed by 6 bases and J by 1 base, leaving 13 bases between them. CDR3 size: 14 residues. Germline CDR1 SNHLY, CDR2 FYNNEI. CDR3 in amino acids: CASSATDSSYEQYF. For the CDR3, the DNA is TGTGCCAGCAGCGCCACGGACAGTTCCTACGAGCAGTACTTC.

The chain couples TRBV28 to TRBJ1-1; D is ambiguous. V lost 3 bases, J lost 1 base, and 3 bases lay in between. The CDR3 is 12 residues long. CDR1 and CDR2 (germline): MDHEN, SYDVKM. CDR3 sequence: CASSFRNTEAFF. DNA of the CDR3: TGTGCCAGCAGTTTTCGGAACACTGAAGCTTTCTTT.

Only a few counts were recorded for this clone. The J gene is TRBJ2-5, the V gene TRBV25-1; the D gene is possibly TRBD2 (6 bases). The CDR3 covers 13 residues. With 1 base removed from V and 3 bases from J, the gap between germline ends came to 6 bases. Germline-derived CDR1 and CDR2 are MGHDK and SYGVNS. In nucleotides, the CDR3 is TGTGCCAGCAGTGAATGGGGGGAAGAGACCCAGTACTTC. This codes for CASSEWGEETQYF. The full variable domain, completed using reference TRBV25-1 and TRBJ2-5, is EADIYQTPRYLVIGTGKKITLECSQTMGHDKMYWYQQDPGMELHLIHYSYGVNSTEKGDLSSESTVSRIRTEHFPLTLESARPSHTSQYLCASSEWGEETQYFGPGTRLLVL.

This sequence joins TRBV4-2 and TRBJ1-4, with TRBD1 identical over 8 bases. Trimming removed 0 bases from V and 5 bases from J; junction bases left unmatched: 5. The germline CDR1 and CDR2 sequences are LGHNA and YNFKEQ. There are 16 residues in the CDR3. The CDR3 sequence is CASSQDLTGGNEKLFF. CDR3 in DNA: TGTGCCAGCAGCCAAGATCTAACAGGGGGGAATGAAAAACTGTTTTTT.

The chain has TRBV30 and TRBJ2-3; D unclear. The CDR3 consists of 14 residues. Germline lookup yields CDR1 GTSNPN and CDR2 SVGIG (reference sequence). The V end lost 0 bases, the J end lost 3 bases, and 10 bases lay between the germline ends. The CDR3 DNA reads as TGTGCCTGGAGTGTTCAACTGGGGACAGATACGCAGTATTTT. Translation: CAWSVQLGTDTQYF.

V usage is TRBV25-1 and J usage is TRBJ2-3, with D uncertain. Germline V lookup: CDR1 MGHDK, CDR2 SYGVNS. The CDR3 contains 15 residues. The V gene lost 3 bases and the J gene lost 0 bases, with 10 bases spanning the gap. The CDR3 loop reads CASSDPELSTDTQYF. In DNA form, the CDR3 reads TGTGCCAGCAGTGACCCCGAACTTAGCACAGATACGCAGTATTTT.

This clone came up a few times. The chain is built from TRBV30 and TRBJ2-2; D unclear. This CDR3 contains 12 residues. The V end lost 3 bases, the J end lost 6 bases, and 8 bases lay between the germline ends. Looked up from germline, CDR1 is GTSNPN and CDR2 is SVGIG (reference sequence). The CDR3: CAWSRGPGELFF. The CDR3 nucleotides read TGTGCCTGGAGCCGAGGTCCCGGGGAGCTGTTTTTT.

V gene TRBV5-4 combines with J gene TRBJ2-7; TRBD1 matches 12 bases. V lost 4 bases and J lost 3; bases outside the gene matches: 8. This CDR3 is 16 amino acids long. The germline CDR1 and CDR2 sequences are SGHNT and YYREEE (reference sequence). CDR3 nucleotide sequence: TGTGCCAGCAGCCCAGGTGGGACAGGGGGCTACTACGAGCAGTACTTC. It yields the protein CASSPGGTGGYYEQYF.

This clone turned up a few times. The V and J genes are TRBV30 and TRBJ1-1; D remains unclear. The CDR3 is 14 residues long. The germline gives CDR1 GTSNPN, CDR2 SVGIG (reference sequence). Trimming took off 4 bases at V and 1 base at J, with 13 bases between the two ends. CDR3 coding DNA: TGTGCCTGGATCCCTCGGGTCCCGAACACTGAAGCTTTCTTT. Protein sequence: CAWIPRVPNTEAFF.

This clone has only a few counts. This rearrangement joins TRBV30 to TRBJ2-5, with a tentative D call TRBD1 (5 bases). From germline, CDR1 is GTSNPN and CDR2 SVGIG (reference sequence). Trimming shortened V by 5 bases and J by 5 bases, and 21 bases separated the two germline ends. This CDR3 is 15 amino acids long. The CDR3 sequence: CAWSTVATLRETQYF. CDR3 in DNA: TGTGCCTGGTCGACAGTCGCGACACTTAGGGAGACCCAGTACTTC.

The chain has TRBV30 and TRBJ2-1; 14 bases agree with TRBD2. V dropped 5 bases and J dropped 0; count of bases not matched to a gene: 12. The CDR3 loop spans 19 amino acids. Germline V gene sequence: CDR1 GTSNPN, CDR2 SVGIG (reference sequence). CDR3 amino acids: CAWGRTSGRPLSSYNEQFF. In nucleotides, the CDR3 is TGTGCCTGGGGGCGGACTAGCGGGAGGCCCCTAAGCTCCTACAATGAGCAGTTCTTC. Complete variable domain (other parts from reference TRBV30 and TRBJ2-1): SQTIHQWPATLVQPVGSPLSLECTVEGTSNPNLYWYRQAAGRGLQLLFYSVGIGQISSEVPQNLSASRPQDRQFILSSKKLLLSDSGFYLCAWGRTSGRPLSSYNEQFFGPGTRLTVL.

A few counts support this clone. The chain uses TRBV30 and TRBJ2-5; 9 bases fit TRBD1. V gave up 1 base and J gave up 0 bases; unmatched junction bases: 6. The CDR3 spans 16 residues. CDR1 is GTSNPN, CDR2 SVGIG, per germline (reference sequence). For the CDR3, the DNA is TGTGCCTGGAGTGGATCCCGGGACAGGGACCAAGAGACCCAGTACTTC. Residues: CAWSGSRDRDQETQYF.

This sequence joins TRBV7-9 and TRBJ1-2; D is possibly TRBD1 (6 bases). Between the trimmed V and J ends, which lost 2 bases and 7 bases, there was a span of 14 bases. CDR3 length: 14 residues. The germline V gene encodes CDR1 SEHNR and CDR2 FQNEAQ (reference sequence). CDR3 region: CASSLNDRFVGYTF. The CDR3 bases are TGTGCCAGCAGCTTAAATGACAGGTTCGTTGGCTACACCTTC.

This chain joins TRBV19 and TRBJ1-1, with D possibly TRBD1 on 6 matching bases. The CDR3 contains 15 residues. Germline V gives CDR1 LNHDA, CDR2 SQIVND (reference sequence). The V end lost 1 base, the J end lost 1 base, and 10 bases lay between the germline ends. As DNA, the CDR3 is TGTGCCAGTAGTATAGGCCCAGGGGCGAACACTGAAGCTTTCTTT. Its protein product is CASSIGPGANTEAFF.

The J gene is TRBJ1-3, the V gene TRBV28, with D unresolved. Looked up from germline, CDR1 is MDHEN and CDR2 is SYDVKM. The CDR3 has 15 residues. V was clipped by 5 bases and J by 1 base, with 12 bases between them. The CDR3 coding sequence is TGTGCCAGCAGTCCAGGAGGCGGTTCTGGAAACACCATATATTTT. Translation: CASSPGGGSGNTIYF.

This clone was picked up a small number of times. The CDR3 DNA reads as TGTGCCAGCAGCCCCCCGAACTACAATGAGCAGTTCTTC. Translated, it gives CASSPPNYNEQFF. The genes are TRBV5-4 and TRBJ2-1; no definite D call. The germline V and J ends were trimmed by 4 bases and 3 bases, with 8 bases remaining between them. Germline V lookup: CDR1 SGHNT, CDR2 YYREEE (reference sequence). This CDR3 spans 13 amino acids.

This chain joins TRBV30 and TRBJ2-7; weak D call: TRBD2 (5 bases). The length of the CDR3 is 15 residues. Germline CDR1 and CDR2: GTSNPN and SVGIG (reference sequence). Trimming cost V 3 bases and J 2 bases, with 17 bases left between them. The CDR3 is CAWRALGIPPYEQYF. In nucleotides, the CDR3 is TGTGCCTGGAGAGCGCTCGGGATCCCACCCTACGAGCAGTACTTC.